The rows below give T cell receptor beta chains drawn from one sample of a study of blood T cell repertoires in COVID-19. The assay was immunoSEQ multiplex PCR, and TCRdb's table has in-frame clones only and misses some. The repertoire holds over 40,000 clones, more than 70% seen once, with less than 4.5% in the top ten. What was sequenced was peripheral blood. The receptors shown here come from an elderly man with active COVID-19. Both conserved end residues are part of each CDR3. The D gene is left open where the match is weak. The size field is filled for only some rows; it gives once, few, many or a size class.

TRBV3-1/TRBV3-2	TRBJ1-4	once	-	CASSQDTATNEKLFF	TGTGCCAGCAGCCAAGATACAGCAACTAATGAAAAACTGTTTTTT
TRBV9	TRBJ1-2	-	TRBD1	CASSVPSDRGDSNYGYTF	TGTGCCAGCAGCGTCCCTTCGGACAGGGGCGATTCTAACTATGGCTACACCTTC
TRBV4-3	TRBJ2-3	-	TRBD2	CASSQDPLAGVRYF	TGCGCCAGCAGCCAAGATCCCCTAGCGGGAGTTAGGTATTTT
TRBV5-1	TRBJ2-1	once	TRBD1	CASQEGGVYNEQFF	TGCGCCAGTCAGGAAGGGGGCGTCTACAATGAGCAGTTCTTC
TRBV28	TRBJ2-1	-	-	CASTQDLGLDEQFF	TGTGCCAGCACCCAGGACTTAGGTCTGGATGAGCAGTTCTTC
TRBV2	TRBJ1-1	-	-	CASRWDTNTEAFF	TGTGCCAGCAGGTGGGACACGAACACTGAAGCTTTCTTT
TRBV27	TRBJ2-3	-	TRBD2	CASSLGGGALDTQYF	TGTGCCAGCAGTTTAGGCGGGGGAGCGCTAGATACGCAGTATTTT
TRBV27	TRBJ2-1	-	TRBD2	CASSFSITGTSGRGKYNEQFF	TGTGCCAGCAGTTTTTCCATCACTGGGACTAGCGGGAGGGGTAAGTACAATGAGCAGTTCTTC
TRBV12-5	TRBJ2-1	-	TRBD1	CASGLTQGAGYNEQFF	TGTGCTAGTGGTTTGACACAGGGGGCGGGATACAATGAGCAGTTCTTC
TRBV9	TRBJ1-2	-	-	CASSPSSAGQGSYGYTF	TGTGCCAGCAGCCCTTCCTCGGCAGGGCAAGGGTCCTATGGCTACACCTTC
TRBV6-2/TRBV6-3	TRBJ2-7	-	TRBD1	CASSTDRGTHEQYF	TGTGCCAGCAGTACCGACAGGGGAACCCACGAGCAGTACTTC
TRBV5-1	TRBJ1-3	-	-	CASSLGWLSAGYSGNTIYF	TGCGCCAGCAGCTTGGGGTGGCTATCGGCAGGCTACTCTGGAAACACCATATATTTT
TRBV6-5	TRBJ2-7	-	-	CASSPTQGYEQYF	TGTGCCAGCAGTCCCACCCAGGGTTACGAGCAGTACTTC
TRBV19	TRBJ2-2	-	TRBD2	CASSTTSAGGPRELFF	TGTGCCAGTAGTACAACCTCAGCGGGAGGGCCGAGGGAGCTGTTTTTT
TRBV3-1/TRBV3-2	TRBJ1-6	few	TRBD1	CASSQAGQGYNSPLHF	TGTGCCAGCAGCCAAGCCGGACAGGGCTATAATTCACCCCTCCACTTT
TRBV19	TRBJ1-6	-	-	CASSISSGIDSPLHF	TGTGCCAGTAGTATATCGTCAGGGATCGATTCACCCCTCCACTTT
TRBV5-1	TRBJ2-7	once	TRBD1	CASSSRQGIHYEQYF	TGCGCCAGCAGCTCACGACAGGGAATACACTACGAGCAGTACTTC
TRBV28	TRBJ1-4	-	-	CASSFKPRGGLFF	TGTGCCAGCAGTTTTAAACCCCGGGGTGGACTGTTTTTT
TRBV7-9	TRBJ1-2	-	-	CASSLDRDGYTF	TGTGCCAGCAGCTTAGACAGGGATGGCTACACCTTC
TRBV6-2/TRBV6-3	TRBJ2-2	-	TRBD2	CASSRGESGELFF	TGTGCCAGCAGTCGGGGGGAATCCGGGGAGCTGTTTTTT
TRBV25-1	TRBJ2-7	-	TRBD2	CASSEVSITSAPYEQYF	TGTGCCAGCAGTGAAGTTTCTATTACTAGCGCACCCTACGAGCAGTACTTC
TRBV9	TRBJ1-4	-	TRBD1	CASSPDRGGTTNEKLFF	TGTGCCAGCAGTCCTGACAGGGGCGGAACAACTAATGAAAAACTGTTTTTT
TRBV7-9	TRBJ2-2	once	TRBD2	CASSPPLLAVGNTGELFF	TGTGCCAGCAGCCCTCCCCTACTAGCGGTGGGGAACACCGGGGAGCTGTTTTTT
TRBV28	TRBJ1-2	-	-	CASRYDRTNYGYTF	TGTGCCTCACGCTACGACAGAACTAACTATGGCTACACCTTC
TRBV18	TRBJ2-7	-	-	CASSNEGGGLSYEQYF	TGTGCCAGCTCAAACGAAGGGGGGGGACTCTCCTACGAGCAGTACTTC
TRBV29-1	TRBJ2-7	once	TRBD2	CSVEIDAGLAGGYEQYF	TGCAGCGTAGAGATAGATGCTGGACTAGCGGGAGGCTACGAGCAGTACTTC
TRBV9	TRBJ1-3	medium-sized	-	CASSPDPRVGRAGNTIYF	TGTGCCAGCAGCCCCGACCCCAGGGTCGGTAGGGCTGGAAACACCATATATTTT
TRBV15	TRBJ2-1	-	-	CATSRDYRKFSALNYNEQFF	TGTGCCACCAGCAGAGATTATCGCAAGTTTAGCGCGCTAAACTACAATGAGCAGTTCTTC
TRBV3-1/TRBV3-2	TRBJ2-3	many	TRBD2	CASSLRVGGAGDTQYF	TGTGCCAGCAGCCTTCGAGTCGGGGGGGCCGGGGATACGCAGTATTTT
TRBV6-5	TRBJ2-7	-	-	CASSSLRGGYEQYF	TGTGCCAGCAGTTCCCTCCGTGGGGGGTACGAGCAGTACTTC
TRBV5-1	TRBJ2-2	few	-	CASSLAAVSPGELFF	TGCGCCAGCAGCTTGGCGGCGGTTAGTCCCGGGGAGCTGTTTTTT